This T cell receptor (beta chain) originates from a study of cytomegalovirus exposure and HLA in healthy donors. About this clone itself: No antigen is known for it.

Primers included in the PCR were 60 Vbeta and 13 Jbeta primers. Libraries were prepared by immunoSEQ multiplex PCR; TCRdb keeps only in-frame clonotypes and omits some of them. This repertoire shows 180,000 or so clones, around 80% found once; its top ten account for less than 2%. The CDR3 extends over 14 amino acids. V lost 6 bases and J lost 1; bases outside the gene matches: 4. CDR1 is SGHKS, CDR2 YYEKEE, per germline (reference sequence). Study-wide results and caveats: Across donors, sequencing depth was assumed by presence/absence analyses to be roughly uniform. Later, an analysis showed that TCR beta chains associated with HLA were more clonally expanded than others that were equally common.

This TCR came from a woman between 25 and 40 years old in good health and CMV-seronegative. Sequencing input: PBMCs. The V and J genes are TRBV5-5 and TRBJ1-2, with 9 bases aligning to TRBD1. The CDR3 protein is CASTRGQGNYGYTF. The CDR3 DNA is TGTGCCAGCACGCGGGGACAGGGTAACTATGGCTACACCTTC.